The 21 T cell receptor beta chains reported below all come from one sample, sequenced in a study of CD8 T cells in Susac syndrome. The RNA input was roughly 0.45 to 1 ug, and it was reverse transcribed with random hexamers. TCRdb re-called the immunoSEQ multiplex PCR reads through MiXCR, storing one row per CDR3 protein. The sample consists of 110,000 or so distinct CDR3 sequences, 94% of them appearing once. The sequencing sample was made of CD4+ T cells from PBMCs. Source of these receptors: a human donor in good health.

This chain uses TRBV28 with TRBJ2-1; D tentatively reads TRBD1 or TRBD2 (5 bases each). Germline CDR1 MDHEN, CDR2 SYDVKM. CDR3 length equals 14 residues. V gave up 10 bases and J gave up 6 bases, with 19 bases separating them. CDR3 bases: TGTGCCATCCAGCCGGGACCCGGGGCCAATGAGCAGTTCTTC. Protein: CAIQPGPGANEQFF.

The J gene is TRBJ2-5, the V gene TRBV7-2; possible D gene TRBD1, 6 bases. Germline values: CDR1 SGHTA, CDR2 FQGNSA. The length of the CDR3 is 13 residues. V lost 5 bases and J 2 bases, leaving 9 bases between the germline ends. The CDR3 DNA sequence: TGTGCCAGCAGCGGACAGCCGCAAGAGACCCAGTACTTC. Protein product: CASSGQPQETQYF.

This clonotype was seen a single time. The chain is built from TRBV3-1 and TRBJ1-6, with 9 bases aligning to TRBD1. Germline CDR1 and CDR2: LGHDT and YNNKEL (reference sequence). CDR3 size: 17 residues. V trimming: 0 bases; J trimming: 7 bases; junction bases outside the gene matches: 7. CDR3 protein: CASSQDPGQGYNSPLHF. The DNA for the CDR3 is TGTGCCAGCAGCCAAGACCCGGGACAGGGTTACAATTCACCCCTCCACTTT.

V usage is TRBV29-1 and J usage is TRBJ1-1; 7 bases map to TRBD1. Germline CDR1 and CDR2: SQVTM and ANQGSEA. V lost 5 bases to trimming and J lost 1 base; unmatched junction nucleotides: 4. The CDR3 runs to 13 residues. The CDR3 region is CSVPGTANTEAFF. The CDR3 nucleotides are TGCAGCGTTCCCGGGACAGCGAACACTGAAGCTTTCTTT.

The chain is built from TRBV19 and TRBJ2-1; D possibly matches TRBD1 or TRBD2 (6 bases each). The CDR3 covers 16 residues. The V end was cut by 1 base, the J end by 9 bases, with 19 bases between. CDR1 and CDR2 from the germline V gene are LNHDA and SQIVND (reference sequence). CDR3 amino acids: CASSIGGATDSAEQFF. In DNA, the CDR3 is TGTGCCAGTAGTATAGGGGGGGCTACAGATTCCGCTGAGCAGTTCTTC.

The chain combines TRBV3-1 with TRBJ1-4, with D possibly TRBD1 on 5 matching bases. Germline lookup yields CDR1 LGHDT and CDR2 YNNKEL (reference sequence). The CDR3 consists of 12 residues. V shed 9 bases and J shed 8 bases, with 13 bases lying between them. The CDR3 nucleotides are TGTGCCAGTGAGGGGCAGGAAGAAAAACTGTTTTTT. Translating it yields CASEGQEEKLFF.

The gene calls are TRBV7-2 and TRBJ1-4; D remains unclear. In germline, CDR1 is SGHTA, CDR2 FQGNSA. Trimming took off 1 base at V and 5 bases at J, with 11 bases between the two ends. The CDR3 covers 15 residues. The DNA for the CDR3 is TGTGCCAGCAGCTTAGTGATTGGCCAGAATGAAAAACTGTTTTTT. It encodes CASSLVIGQNEKLFF.

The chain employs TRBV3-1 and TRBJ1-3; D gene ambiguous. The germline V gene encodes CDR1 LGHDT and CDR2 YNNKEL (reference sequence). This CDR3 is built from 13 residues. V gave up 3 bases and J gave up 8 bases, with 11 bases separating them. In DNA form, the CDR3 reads TGTGCCAGCAGCCATGGTGGACGAGACACCATATATTTT. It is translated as CASSHGGRDTIYF.

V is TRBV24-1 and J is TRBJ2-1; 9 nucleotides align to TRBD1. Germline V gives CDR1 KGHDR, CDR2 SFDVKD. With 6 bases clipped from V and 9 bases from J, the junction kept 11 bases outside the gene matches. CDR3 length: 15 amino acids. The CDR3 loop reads CATSTRPGQGTEQFF. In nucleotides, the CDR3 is TGTGCCACCAGTACCCGACCGGGACAGGGAACTGAGCAGTTCTTC.

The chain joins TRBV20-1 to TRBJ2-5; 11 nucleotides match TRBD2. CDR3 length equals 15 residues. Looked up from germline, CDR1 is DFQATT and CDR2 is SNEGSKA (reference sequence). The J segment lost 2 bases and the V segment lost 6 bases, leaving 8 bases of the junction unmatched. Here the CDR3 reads CSATGTSGVQETQYF. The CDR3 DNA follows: TGCAGTGCAACCGGGACTAGCGGAGTACAAGAGACCCAGTACTTC.

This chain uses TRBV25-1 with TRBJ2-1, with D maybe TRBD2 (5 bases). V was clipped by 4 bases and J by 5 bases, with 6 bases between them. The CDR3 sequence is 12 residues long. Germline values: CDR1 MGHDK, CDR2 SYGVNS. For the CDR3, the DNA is TGTGCCAGCAGTGTAGCGAACAATGAGCAGTTCTTC. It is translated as CASSVANNEQFF.

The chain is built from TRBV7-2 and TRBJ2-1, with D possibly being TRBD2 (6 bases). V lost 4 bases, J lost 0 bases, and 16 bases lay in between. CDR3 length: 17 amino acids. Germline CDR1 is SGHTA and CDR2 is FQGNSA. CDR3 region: CASSSSGLSSSYNEQFF. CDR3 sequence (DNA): TGTGCCAGCAGCTCATCGGGACTCTCAAGCTCCTACAATGAGCAGTTCTTC.

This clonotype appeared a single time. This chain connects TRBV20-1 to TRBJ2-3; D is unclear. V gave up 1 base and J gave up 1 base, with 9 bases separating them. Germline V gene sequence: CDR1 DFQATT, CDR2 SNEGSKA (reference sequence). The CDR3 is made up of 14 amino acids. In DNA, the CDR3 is TGCAGTGCTAGAGCAACGCAGGGCACAGATACGCAGTATTTT. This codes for CSARATQGTDTQYF.

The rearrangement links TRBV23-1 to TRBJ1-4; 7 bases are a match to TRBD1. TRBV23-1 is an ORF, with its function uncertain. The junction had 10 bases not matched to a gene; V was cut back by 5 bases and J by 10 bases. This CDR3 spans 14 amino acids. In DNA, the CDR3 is TGCGCCAGCAGTAATCGACAGGGTAAAGGAAAACTGTTTTTT. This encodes CASSNRQGKGKLFF.

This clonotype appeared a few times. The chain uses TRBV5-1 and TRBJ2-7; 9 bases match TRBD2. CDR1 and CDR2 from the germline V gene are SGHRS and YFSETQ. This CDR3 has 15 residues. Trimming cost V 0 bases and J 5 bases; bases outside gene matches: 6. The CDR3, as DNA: TGCGCCAGCAGCTTGGGTAGCGGGAGAAACCACGAGCAGTACTTC. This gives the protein CASSLGSGRNHEQYF.

The CDR3, as DNA: TGTGCCAGCAGCCAAGGGCAGGGCGTTGGCTACACCTTC. It is translated as CASSQGQGVGYTF. The chain recombines TRBV3-1 with TRBJ1-2; D perhaps matches TRBD1 (5 bases). This CDR3 is 13 amino acids long. Between the trimmed V and J ends, which lost 1 base and 7 bases, there was a span of 10 bases. Germline CDR1 reads LGHDT; CDR2 reads YNNKEL (reference sequence).

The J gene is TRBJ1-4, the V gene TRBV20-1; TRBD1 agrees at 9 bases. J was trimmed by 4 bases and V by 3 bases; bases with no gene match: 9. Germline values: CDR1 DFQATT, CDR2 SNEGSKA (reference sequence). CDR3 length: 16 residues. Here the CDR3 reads CSASNAATGGNEKLFF. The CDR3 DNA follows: TGCAGTGCTAGTAATGCCGCGACAGGGGGTAATGAAAAACTGTTTTTT.

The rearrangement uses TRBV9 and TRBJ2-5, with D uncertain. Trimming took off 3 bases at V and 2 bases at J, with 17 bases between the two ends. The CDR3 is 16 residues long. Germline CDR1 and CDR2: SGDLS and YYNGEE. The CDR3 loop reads CASSAELNSIQETQYF. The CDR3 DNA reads TGTGCCAGCAGCGCTGAACTCAACAGCATACAAGAGACCCAGTACTTC.

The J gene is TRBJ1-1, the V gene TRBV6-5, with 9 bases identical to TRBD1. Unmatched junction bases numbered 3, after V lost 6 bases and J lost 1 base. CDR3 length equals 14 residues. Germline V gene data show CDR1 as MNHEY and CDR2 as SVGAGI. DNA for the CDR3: TGTGCCAGCAGCGGGACAGGGCGGAACACTGAAGCTTTCTTT. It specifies CASSGTGRNTEAFF.

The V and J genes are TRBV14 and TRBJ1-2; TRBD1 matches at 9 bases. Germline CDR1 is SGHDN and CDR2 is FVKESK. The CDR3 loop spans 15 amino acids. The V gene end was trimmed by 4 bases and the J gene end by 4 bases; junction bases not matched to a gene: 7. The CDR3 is CASSRGQGGPYGYTF. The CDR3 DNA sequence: TGTGCCAGCAGCCGGGGACAGGGAGGGCCCTATGGCTACACCTTC.

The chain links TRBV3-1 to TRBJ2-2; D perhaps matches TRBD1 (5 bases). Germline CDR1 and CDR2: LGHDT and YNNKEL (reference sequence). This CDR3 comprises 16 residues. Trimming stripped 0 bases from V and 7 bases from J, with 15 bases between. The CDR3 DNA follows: TGTGCCAGCAGCCAAGATGGGTCAGGGATTGTCGGGGAGCTGTTTTTT. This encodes CASSQDGSGIVGELFF.